The 15 T cell receptor beta chains listed next were all sequenced from one sample in a study of blood T cell repertoires in COVID-19. Here immunoSEQ multiplex PCR was the method, and the copy in TCRdb shows in-frame clones only, minus some. The table includes about 130,000 clones, roughly 85% detected once. The material sequenced was peripheral blood. Receptor source: a man at least 80 years old with active or convalescent COVID-19.

V usage is TRBV5-1 and J usage is TRBJ1-1; tentative D call: TRBD1 (6 bases). CDR1 is SGHRS, CDR2 YFSETQ, per germline. Trimming stripped 3 bases from V and 0 bases from J, with 9 bases between. The CDR3 covers 14 residues. Here the CDR3 DNA reads TGCGCCAGCAGCTCTCAGGGGTTGAACACTGAAGCTTTCTTT. Translated: CASSSQGLNTEAFF.

The V and J genes are TRBV7-2 and TRBJ2-5, with TRBD2 matching 11 bases. CDR3 size: 15 residues. Germline CDR1 reads SGHTA; CDR2 reads FQGNSA. The ends lost 3 bases at V and 4 bases at J; junction bases unmatched: 4. DNA for the CDR3: TGTGCCAGCAGCTTTAGCGGGAGGGAGCGAGAGACCCAGTACTTC. This codes for CASSFSGRERETQYF. The whole variable domain, remainder taken from reference TRBV7-2 and TRBJ2-5, is GAGVSQSPSNKVTEKGKDVELRCDPISGHTALYWYRQSLGQGLEFLIYFQGNSAPDKSGLPSDRFSAERTGGSVSTLTIQRTQQEDSAVYLCASSFSGRERETQYFGPGTRLLVL.

This chain joins TRBV5-1 and TRBJ1-1, with a weak D call TRBD1 (5 bases). V lost 0 bases and J 1 base, leaving 13 bases between the germline ends. This CDR3 contains 16 residues. Germline V gives CDR1 SGHRS, CDR2 YFSETQ. This CDR3 is CASSLAGGGWNTEAFF. The CDR3 coding sequence is TGCGCCAGCAGCTTGGCCGGCGGGGGATGGAACACTGAAGCTTTCTTT. Full variable domain (remainder filled in from reference TRBV5-1 and TRBJ1-1): KAGVTQTPRYLIKTRGQQVTLSCSPISGHRSVSWYQQTPGQGLQFLFEYFSETQRNKGNFPGRFSGRQFSNSRSEMNVSTLELGDSALYLCASSLAGGGWNTEAFFGQGTRLTVV.

The chain has TRBV14 and TRBJ1-1; TRBD1 is a possible D gene (5 bases). Germline-derived CDR1 and CDR2 are SGHDN and FVKESK. Trimming stripped 2 bases from V and 0 bases from J, with 10 bases between. CDR3 length: 15 residues. DNA for the CDR3: TGTGCCAGCAGCCAACCCGGGACTCTGAACACTGAAGCTTTCTTT. Translated, it gives CASSQPGTLNTEAFF.

The gene calls are TRBV7-9 and TRBJ2-1; 8 positions match TRBD2. The CDR3 contains 15 residues. Trimming cost V 2 bases and J 7 bases; bases outside gene matches: 7. Per the germline V gene, CDR1 is SEHNR and CDR2 is FQNEAQ (reference sequence). CDR3 in amino acids: CASSLTGGPQNEQFF. The CDR3, as DNA: TGTGCCAGCAGCTTAACGGGAGGGCCCCAGAATGAGCAGTTCTTC. Combining the CDR3 with reference TRBV7-9 and TRBJ2-1 gives the whole variable domain DTGVSQNPRHKITKRGQNVTFRCDPISEHNRLYWYRQTLGQGPEFLTYFQNEAQLEKSRLLSDRFSAERPKGSFSTLEIQRTEQGDSAMYLCASSLTGGPQNEQFFGPGTRLTVL.

This clone is medium-sized. The chain links TRBV14 to TRBJ2-3, with D unresolved. Trimming pared 2 bases from V and 3 bases from J, leaving 9 bases between. The CDR3 runs 14 residues. The germline CDR1 and CDR2 sequences are SGHDN and FVKESK. The CDR3 DNA is TGTGCCAGCAGCCAAAAGCCCCAAACAGATACGCAGTATTTT. Translation gives CASSQKPQTDTQYF.

This chain links TRBV7-9 with TRBJ2-1; 10 bases fit TRBD2. The CDR3 runs 16 residues. Germline CDR1 reads SEHNR; CDR2 reads FQNEAQ (reference sequence). The ends lost 6 bases at V and 9 bases at J; junction bases unmatched: 14. In nucleotides, the CDR3 is TGTGCCAGCAGTCCCGCGGGGAGCGGGAGGGTGGGTGAGCAGTTCTTC. Protein product: CASSPAGSGRVGEQFF. Full variable domain (remainder filled in from reference TRBV7-9 and TRBJ2-1): DTGVSQNPRHKITKRGQNVTFRCDPISEHNRLYWYRQTLGQGPEFLTYFQNEAQLEKSRLLSDRFSAERPKGSFSTLEIQRTEQGDSAMYLCASSPAGSGRVGEQFFGPGTRLTVL.

The rearrangement joins TRBV19 to TRBJ2-7, with D tentatively TRBD2 (6 bases). Trimming cost V 10 bases and J 2 bases, with 12 bases left between them. Per germline, CDR1 LNHDA and CDR2 SQIVND (reference sequence). The CDR3 has 12 amino acids. This CDR3 is CATRGLTYEQYF. For the CDR3, the DNA is TGTGCCACTAGGGGACTGACCTACGAGCAGTACTTC.

The genes are TRBV6-4 and TRBJ2-1, with TRBD2 identical over 8 bases. The CDR3 totals 15 residues. CDR1 and CDR2 (germline): MRHNA, SNTAGT. V lost 4 bases and J lost 0; bases outside the gene matches: 2. The CDR3 DNA reads TGTGCCAGCAGTGTAGCGGGAAACTCCTACAATGAGCAGTTCTTC. Translating it yields CASSVAGNSYNEQFF.

This chain links TRBV3-1 (or the pseudogene TRBV3-2) with TRBJ1-5; TRBD1 matches 7 bases. The CDR3 length is 15 residues. Per the germline V gene, CDR1 is LGHDT and CDR2 is YNNKEL (reference sequence). Trimming at V came to 4 bases and at J to 4 bases, leaving 7 bases not matched to a gene. For the CDR3, the DNA is TGTGCCAGCAGCCCGCGGGACAGAGAGAATCAGCCCCAGCATTTT. Translated, it gives CASSPRDRENQPQHF.

This chain joins TRBV18 and TRBJ1-4; tentatively, D is TRBD1 (5 bases). The CDR3 length is 14 residues. Trimming removed 2 bases from V and 4 bases from J, with 8 bases in between. Germline-derived CDR1 and CDR2 are KGHSH and LQKENI. DNA for the CDR3: TGTGCCAGCTCACCAAACAGGAGTAATGAAAAACTGTTTTTT. Protein sequence: CASSPNRSNEKLFF.

The chain employs TRBV5-4 and TRBJ2-3; 8 bases are shared with TRBD2. Per germline, CDR1 SGHNT and CDR2 YYREEE (reference sequence). With V trimmed by 3 bases and J by 8 bases, 20 bases remained unmatched. The CDR3 covers 18 residues. The CDR3 sequence is CASSSEPWLAGLAGTQYF. In DNA, the CDR3 is TGTGCCAGCAGCTCCGAGCCTTGGTTAGCGGGCCTAGCGGGTACGCAGTATTTT.

This clone appeared once. The V gene is TRBV7-3, the J gene TRBJ2-1, with 12 bases aligning to TRBD2. Germline V lookup: CDR1 SGHTA, CDR2 FQGTGA. The J segment lost 8 bases and the V segment lost 4 bases, leaving 3 bases of the junction unmatched. CDR3 length: 14 amino acids. DNA of the CDR3: TGTGCCAGCAGCTCTAGCGGGGGGGCATATGAGCAGTTCTTC. This codes for CASSSSGGAYEQFF.

The rearrangement joins TRBV12-3 or TRBV12-4 to TRBJ1-1; tentatively, D is TRBD1 (6 bases). V was shortened by 6 bases and J by 2 bases, with 10 bases between the two germline ends. The CDR3 sequence is 13 residues long. Here the CDR3 DNA reads TGTGCCAGCAGACAGGGTTTTAACACTGAAGCTTTCTTT. It codes for CASRQGFNTEAFF.

The V and J genes are TRBV10-3 and TRBJ2-3, with TRBD2 matching 12 bases. Germline assignment: CDR1 ENHRY and CDR2 SYGVKD. CDR3 size: 16 residues. Unmatched junction bases numbered 7, after V lost 5 bases and J lost 4 bases. The CDR3 DNA reads as TGTGCCATCAGTTACGGACTAGCGGGGTTCTCAGATACGCAGTATTTT. Encoded protein: CAISYGLAGFSDTQYF.